This section outlines one T cell receptor (beta chain) sequence together with its context. Its antigen is still unknown. Naive CD8 cells lacked CD45RO, underwent positive selection for CCR7 and left out terminally differentiated effector memory CD45RA+ cells. Donors, without exception, were Caucasian adults residing in Nashville, Tennessee. The table came from immunoSEQ multiplex PCR; TCRdb's copy has only in-frame clones and leaves some out. Of around 1.9 million clones listed, around 95% were seen once; the top ten hold about 1.6%. This record comes from a study of shared clonotypes between healthy human individuals. Study as a whole: The cohort comprised a couple of women and a few men. Their ages spanned 18 to 49 years.

Study-wide points: Memory subsets generally showed smaller estimated richness than naive subsets did.

Sequences were obtained from naive CD8+ T cells from PBMCs. This sequence was found in a man aged 18 to 30 in good health. Some clones in this sample may be carry-over from other donors' samples.

In DNA form, the CDR3 reads TGTGCCAGCAGTTTATTGGGACAGGGGGCTGAAGCTTTCTTT. This sequence encodes CASSLLGQGAEAFF. The chain employs TRBV28 and TRBJ1-1, with TRBD1 matching 11 bases. V lost 1 base, J lost 6 bases, and 1 base stayed unmatched. In germline, CDR1 is MDHEN, CDR2 SYDVKM. This CDR3 region has 14 residues.